Below are 4 T cell receptor beta chains sequenced from a single sample in a study of cytomegalovirus exposure and HLA in healthy donors. The PCR contained 60 Vbeta and 13 Jbeta primers. Profiled with immunoSEQ multiplex PCR; TCRdb holds only in-frame clones, not every one. In total, the table holds approximately 190,000 clones. The sequenced sample was PBMCs. All receptors come from a boy aged 5 to 17 in good health and CMV-seronegative.

This sequence joins TRBV6-1 and TRBJ2-7, with 7 positions matching TRBD1. CDR1 is MNHNS, CDR2 SASEGT, per germline. The V gene end was trimmed by 11 bases and the J gene end by 4 bases; junction bases not matched to a gene: 8. This CDR3 has 12 residues. In DNA, the CDR3 is TGTGCCCTAGGACAGGACTTATACGAGCAGTACTTC. Protein product: CALGQDLYEQYF.

The chain combines TRBV5-5 with TRBJ1-1, with D uncertain. The CDR3 loop spans 15 amino acids. V lost 2 bases to trimming and J lost 0 bases, with 11 bases between them. CDR1 is SGHKS and CDR2 is YYEKEE in the germline V gene (reference sequence). CDR3 nucleotide sequence: TGTGCCAGCAGCTTCCGGGCCGGGATGAACACTGAAGCTTTCTTT. It is translated as CASSFRAGMNTEAFF.

The chain couples TRBV19 to TRBJ1-6; 10 bases line up with TRBD1. The germline V gene encodes CDR1 LNHDA and CDR2 SQIVND (reference sequence). The CDR3 totals 14 residues. After removal of 5 bases from V and 9 bases from J, the junction contained 4 bases not matched to a gene. As DNA, the CDR3 is TGTGCCAGTAGTTCCGGGACAGGGGCTTCACCCCTCCACTTT. This sequence encodes CASSSGTGASPLHF.

The CDR3 here is CASSRQRTGGYTF. The CDR3 region has the DNA TGTGCCAGCAGCCGGCAAAGGACGGGAGGCTACACCTTC. The chain has TRBV7-2 and TRBJ1-2, with D unresolved. Germline assignment: CDR1 SGHTA and CDR2 FQGNSA. The CDR3 is 13 amino acids. The V end was cut by 5 bases, the J end by 8 bases, with 15 bases between.